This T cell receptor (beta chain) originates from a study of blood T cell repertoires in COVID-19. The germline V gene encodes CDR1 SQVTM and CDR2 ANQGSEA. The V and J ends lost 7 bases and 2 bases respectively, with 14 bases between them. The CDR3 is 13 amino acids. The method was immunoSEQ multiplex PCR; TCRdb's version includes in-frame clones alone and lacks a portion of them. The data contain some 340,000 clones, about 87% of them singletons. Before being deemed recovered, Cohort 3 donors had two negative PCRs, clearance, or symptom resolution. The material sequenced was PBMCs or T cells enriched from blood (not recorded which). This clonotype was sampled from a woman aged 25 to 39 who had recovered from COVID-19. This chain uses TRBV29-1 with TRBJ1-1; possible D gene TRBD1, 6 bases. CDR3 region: CSADQGKNTEAFF. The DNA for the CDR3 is TGCAGCGCCGACCAGGGGAAAAACACTGAAGCTTTCTTT.